These 27 T cell receptor beta chains originate from one sample sequenced in a study of T cell responses to AZD1222 COVID-19 vaccine. Assay: immunoSEQ multiplex PCR; the TCRdb copy retains only in-frame clones and omits some. The profile shows 140,000 to 150,000 clones, about 87% of them singletons. Material: peripheral blood, obtained on day 0 of AZD1222 vaccination. Receptor source: an adult in good health.

This chain connects TRBV11-2 to TRBJ1-2, with D possibly being TRBD1 (5 bases). In germline, CDR1 is SGHAT, CDR2 FQNNGV. The CDR3 has 13 amino acids. Trimming pared 1 base from V and 5 bases from J, leaving 8 bases between. The CDR3 region has the DNA TGTGCCAGCAGCTTAGCCGGGGCTTATGGCTACACCTTC. Translating gives CASSLAGAYGYTF.

The chain is built from TRBV6-5 and TRBJ1-1; D ambiguous. CDR1 MNHEY and CDR2 SVGAGI come from the germline V gene. This CDR3 spans 13 amino acids. V was shortened by 1 base and J by 3 bases, with 6 bases between the two germline ends. CDR3 residues: CASSYFRDTEAFF. The DNA of the CDR3 is TGTGCCAGCAGTTACTTTAGGGACACTGAAGCTTTCTTT.

The chain recombines TRBV7-2 with TRBJ2-5; tentatively, D is TRBD2 (7 bases). The V end lost 4 bases, the J end lost 5 bases, and 14 bases lay between the germline ends. Germline CDR1 is SGHTA and CDR2 is FQGNSA. The CDR3 consists of 14 residues. The chain's CDR3 is CASSSEGGRETQYF. The CDR3, as DNA: TGTGCCAGCAGCTCTGAGGGGGGGCGGGAGACCCAGTACTTC.

The chain links TRBV14 to TRBJ2-7, with no clear D. Germline V gene data show CDR1 as SGHDN and CDR2 as FVKESK. CDR3 length equals 16 residues. Trimming pared 0 bases from V and 3 bases from J, leaving 15 bases between. CDR3 in amino acids: CASSQDWSLRVYEQYF. In nucleotides, the CDR3 is TGTGCCAGCAGCCAAGATTGGTCATTAAGGGTCTACGAGCAGTACTTC.

The genes are TRBV4-2 and TRBJ2-5; D is undetermined. CDR1 is LGHNA and CDR2 is YNFKEQ in the germline V gene. Trimming removed 0 bases from V and 0 bases from J, with 11 bases in between. The CDR3 is 16 residues long. The CDR3 here is CASSQDLWVDQETQYF. The CDR3 DNA reads TGTGCCAGCAGCCAAGATCTCTGGGTTGACCAAGAGACCCAGTACTTC.

Here the CDR3 DNA reads TGTGCCAGTATCAAGACTGCAGGGGAGAACACCGGGGAGCTGTTTTTT. It translates to CASIKTAGENTGELFF. The genes are TRBV19 and TRBJ2-2; tentative D call: TRBD1 (6 bases). The V end lost 7 bases, the J end lost 1 base, and 16 bases lay between the germline ends. Germline V lookup: CDR1 LNHDA, CDR2 SQIVND (reference sequence). The CDR3 runs 16 residues.

V usage is TRBV28 and J usage is TRBJ2-2, with unresolved D. Germline loops: CDR1 MDHEN, CDR2 SYDVKM. Deletions cut 7 bases from V and 6 bases from J, with 9 bases between. This CDR3 comprises 12 residues. The CDR3 DNA sequence: TGTGCCAGCATCGCTAACTCCGGGGAGCTGTTTTTT. Its protein is CASIANSGELFF.

The chain has TRBV11-3 and TRBJ2-2, with D tentatively TRBD1 or TRBD2 (5 bases each). Per the germline V gene, CDR1 is SGHNT and CDR2 is YENEEA. The CDR3 length is 13 residues. Between the trimmed V and J ends, which lost 5 bases and 4 bases, there was a span of 8 bases. CDR3 nucleotide sequence: TGTGCCAGCAGCAGGGACCTCACCGGGGAGCTGTTTTTT. Translating gives CASSRDLTGELFF. The entire variable domain, with the rest obtained from reference TRBV11-3 and TRBJ2-2, is as follows: EAGVVQSPRYKIIEKKQPVAFWCNPISGHNTLYWYLQNLGQGPELLIRYENEEAVDDSQLPKDRFSAERLKGVDSTLKIQPAELGDSAVYLCASSRDLTGELFFGEGSRLTVL.

The CDR3 nucleotides read TGTGCCAGCTGGGGCGGGAGGATGAACACTGAAGCTTTCTTT. Protein sequence: CASWGGRMNTEAFF. The chain uses TRBV28 and TRBJ1-1; TRBD1 is a possible D gene (5 bases). Germline V gene lookup returns CDR1 MDHEN and CDR2 SYDVKM. The CDR3 sequence is 14 residues long. V was pared by 8 bases and J by 0 bases, with 13 bases between.

The rearrangement joins TRBV28 to TRBJ1-6, with D possibly TRBD1 on 5 matching bases. Deletions cut 4 bases from V and 14 bases from J, with 21 bases between. CDR3 size: 15 residues. Germline CDR1 and CDR2: MDHEN and SYDVKM. CDR3 sequence: CASSWGSQEGVTLHF. The CDR3 nucleotides read TGTGCCAGCAGTTGGGGGAGTCAGGAGGGTGTAACCCTCCACTTT. The full variable domain, with the rest looked up from reference TRBV28 and TRBJ1-6, is DVKVTQSSRYLVKRTGEKVFLECVQDMDHENMFWYRQDPGLGLRLIYFSYDVKMKEKGDIPEGYSVSREKKERFSLILESASTNQTSMYLCASSWGSQEGVTLHFGNGTRLTVT.

The chain links TRBV9 to TRBJ2-2; D is perhaps TRBD2 (7 bases). Per the germline V gene, CDR1 is SGDLS and CDR2 is YYNGEE. The CDR3 length is 19 residues. Trimming pared 1 base from V and 6 bases from J, leaving 25 bases between. This CDR3 reads CASSVRGGGAGFSAGELFF. The DNA for the CDR3 is TGTGCCAGCAGCGTAAGAGGTGGGGGGGCAGGTTTTTCTGCCGGGGAGCTGTTTTTT.

Remarks on this clone: The same CDR3 arises from other DNA sequences in this sample as well. The rearrangement joins TRBV5-5 to TRBJ1-1; D not certain. This CDR3 contains 14 residues. Per germline, CDR1 SGHKS and CDR2 YYEKEE (reference sequence). The V and J ends lost 3 bases and 0 bases respectively, with 9 bases between them. CDR3 sequence: CASSSQRMNTEAFF. CDR3 coding DNA: TGTGCCAGCAGCTCGCAGAGAATGAACACTGAAGCTTTCTTT. The whole variable domain, filled in from reference TRBV5-5 and TRBJ1-1, reads DAGVTQSPTHLIKTRGQQVTLRCSPISGHKSVSWYQQVLGQGPQFIFQYYEKEERGRGNFPDRFSARQFPNYSSELNVNALLLGDSALYLCASSSQRMNTEAFFGQGTRLTVV.

The rearrangement joins TRBV19 to TRBJ1-6; TRBD1 is a possible D gene (5 bases). This CDR3 comprises 12 residues. CDR1 LNHDA and CDR2 SQIVND come from the germline V gene (reference sequence). V shed 5 bases and J shed 11 bases, with 10 bases lying between them. For the CDR3, the DNA is TGTGCCAGTAGTTCGGGGGTTCCACCCCTCCACTTT. Translating gives CASSSGVPPLHF.

The genes are TRBV6-5 and TRBJ1-2; maybe TRBD1 (5 bases). Trimming took 0 bases from V and 7 from J, leaving 9 bases between them. The germline V gene encodes CDR1 MNHEY and CDR2 SVGAGI. The CDR3 extends over 13 amino acids. The CDR3 DNA sequence: TGTGCCAGCAGTTACTCGTTAAGGGGTGGCTACACCTTC. Translated: CASSYSLRGGYTF.

The chain is built from TRBV7-3 and TRBJ2-3; D is tentatively TRBD1 or TRBD2 (6 bases each). V gave up 3 bases and J gave up 0 bases, with 10 bases separating them. The CDR3 contains 15 residues. Germline CDR1 is SGHTA and CDR2 is FQGTGA. The CDR3 loop is CASSFRGLSTDTQYF. CDR3 coding DNA: TGTGCCAGCAGCTTTCGGGGGCTAAGCACAGATACGCAGTATTTT.

V is TRBV28 and J is TRBJ2-7; D is unresolved. Trimming removed 3 bases from V and 6 bases from J, with 6 bases in between. Germline V gene sequence: CDR1 MDHEN, CDR2 SYDVKM. This CDR3 comprises 11 residues. CDR3 protein: CASSLNTEQYF. The CDR3 nucleotides read TGTGCCAGCAGTTTGAACACCGAGCAGTACTTC.

The rearrangement uses TRBV5-1 and TRBJ1-2, with TRBD1 identical over 9 bases. The CDR3 totals 15 residues. Germline V lookup: CDR1 SGHRS, CDR2 YFSETQ. V shed 4 bases and J 2 bases; nucleotides not matched to a gene: 6. The CDR3, as DNA: TGCGCCAGCAGCACGGCCGGGACAGGGAACTATGGCTACACCTTC. It codes for CASSTAGTGNYGYTF.

This chain links TRBV7-3 with TRBJ1-6; no clear D. CDR3 length: 14 residues. Germline loops: CDR1 SGHTA, CDR2 FQGTGA. With 5 bases removed from V and 8 bases from J, the gap between germline ends came to 13 bases. CDR3 sequence reads: CASSRTPMDSPLHF. The CDR3 nucleotides read TGTGCCAGCAGCCGTACCCCGATGGATTCACCCCTCCACTTT.

This chain connects TRBV18 to TRBJ2-1, with D possibly being TRBD2 (7 bases). The germline V and J ends were trimmed by 3 bases and 5 bases, with 17 bases remaining between them. The V gene's germline CDR1 is KGHSH and CDR2 LQKENI. The CDR3 extends over 16 amino acids. The CDR3 DNA is TGTGCCAGCTCACCCGGGGGGCCCCTCGGCGACAATGAGCAGTTCTTC. Protein: CASSPGGPLGDNEQFF.

V usage is TRBV20-1 and J usage is TRBJ2-5; 11 bases are a match to TRBD2. V was clipped by 3 bases and J by 3 bases; unmatched bases: 6. The CDR3 is 15 residues long. Germline lookup yields CDR1 DFQATT and CDR2 SNEGSKA (reference sequence). The CDR3 sequence is CSASTSGGSEETQYF. The CDR3 DNA reads TGCAGTGCTAGTACTAGCGGGGGATCGGAAGAGACCCAGTACTTC.

CDR3 residues: CASSGETGLNTEAFF. DNA for the CDR3: TGTGCCAGCAGCGGAGAGACAGGGTTGAACACTGAAGCTTTCTTT. The chain carries TRBV5-8 and TRBJ1-1; 7 positions match TRBD1. The CDR3 consists of 15 residues. V lost 4 bases and J lost 0; bases outside the gene matches: 6. Germline-derived CDR1 and CDR2 are SGHTS and YDEGEE.

The V call is TRBV19, the J call TRBJ1-5, with TRBD1 matching 7 bases. The CDR3 extends over 16 amino acids. Germline CDR1 LNHDA, CDR2 SQIVND (reference sequence). The ends lost 4 bases at V and 10 bases at J; junction bases unmatched: 16. CDR3 nucleotide sequence: TGTGCCAGTAGTAGAGCGGGTCAGGGGGAACGAAGCCCCCAGCATTTT. This sequence encodes CASSRAGQGERSPQHF.

This chain links TRBV28 with TRBJ1-2, with no clear D. The V gene lost 6 bases and the J gene lost 0 bases, with 17 bases spanning the gap. Germline CDR1 is MDHEN and CDR2 is SYDVKM. The CDR3 length is 16 residues. In DNA, the CDR3 is TGTGCCAGCAGCCCTGGCGGCGCGAGGTCTAACTATGGCTACACCTTC. Its translation is CASSPGGARSNYGYTF.

This clone was counted between two and nine times. V gene TRBV3-1 (or the pseudogene TRBV3-2) combines with J gene TRBJ1-3; the match to TRBD1 covers 9 bases. Germline CDR1 is LGHDT and CDR2 is YNNKEL (reference sequence). The CDR3 sequence is 14 residues long. V gave up 1 base and J gave up 6 bases; unmatched junction bases: 1. CDR3 loop: CASSQGQGVNTIYF. The CDR3 DNA follows: TGTGCCAGCAGCCAAGGACAGGGGGTAAACACCATATATTTT.

This chain joins TRBV19 and TRBJ1-5, with D perhaps matching TRBD1 (5 bases). This CDR3 has 14 residues. V dropped 7 bases and J dropped 6 bases, with 16 bases sitting between them. Germline CDR1 is LNHDA and CDR2 is SQIVND (reference sequence). The CDR3 is CASTQAGLPQPQHF. For the CDR3, the DNA is TGTGCCAGTACCCAGGCAGGGCTCCCTCAGCCCCAGCATTTT.

This chain connects TRBV25-1 to TRBJ1-2, with a possible D match to TRBD1 (5 bases). CDR1 is MGHDK and CDR2 is SYGVNS in the germline V gene. The CDR3 totals 11 residues. Between the trimmed V and J ends, which lost 8 bases and 6 bases, there was a span of 10 bases. The CDR3 sequence is CASRWGDGYTF. The CDR3 DNA sequence: TGTGCCAGCCGATGGGGGGATGGCTACACCTTC.

The CDR3 here is CASSLEKANEKLFF. The CDR3 DNA reads as TGCGCCAGCAGCTTAGAGAAGGCTAATGAAAAACTGTTTTTT. The V call is TRBV5-1, the J call TRBJ1-4; D is ambiguous. Germline V gives CDR1 SGHRS, CDR2 YFSETQ. The V and J ends lost 2 bases and 3 bases respectively, with 8 bases between them. CDR3 length equals 14 residues. The entire variable domain, with the rest obtained from reference TRBV5-1 and TRBJ1-4, is as follows: KAGVTQTPRYLIKTRGQQVTLSCSPISGHRSVSWYQQTPGQGLQFLFEYFSETQRNKGNFPGRFSGRQFSNSRSEMNVSTLELGDSALYLCASSLEKANEKLFFGSGTQLSVL.